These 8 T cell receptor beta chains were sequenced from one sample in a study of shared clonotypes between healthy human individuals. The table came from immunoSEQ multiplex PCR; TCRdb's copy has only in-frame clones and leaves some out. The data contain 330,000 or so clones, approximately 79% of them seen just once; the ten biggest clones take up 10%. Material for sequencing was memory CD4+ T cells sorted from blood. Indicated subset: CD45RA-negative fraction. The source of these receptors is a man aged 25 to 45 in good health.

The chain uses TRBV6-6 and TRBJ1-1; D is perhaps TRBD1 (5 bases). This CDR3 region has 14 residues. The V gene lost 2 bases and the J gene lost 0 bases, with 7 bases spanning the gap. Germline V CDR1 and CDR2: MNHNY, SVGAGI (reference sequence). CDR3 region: CASSYGHMNTEAFF. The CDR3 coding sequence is TGTGCCAGCAGTTACGGACATATGAACACTGAAGCTTTCTTT.

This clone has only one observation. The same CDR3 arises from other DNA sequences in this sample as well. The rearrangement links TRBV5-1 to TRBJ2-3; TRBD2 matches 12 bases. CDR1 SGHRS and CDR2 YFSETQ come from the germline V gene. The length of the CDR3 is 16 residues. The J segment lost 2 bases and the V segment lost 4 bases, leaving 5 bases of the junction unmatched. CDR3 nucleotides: TGCGCCAGCAGCAGTGGACTAGCGGGGTCCACAGATACGCAGTATTTT. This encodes CASSSGLAGSTDTQYF.

CDR3 DNA: TGTGCCAGCAGCTTAGCGGGAGCAGATACGCAGTATTTT. It yields the protein CASSLAGADTQYF. The chain carries TRBV7-3 and TRBJ2-3, with 7 bases identical to TRBD2. From germline, CDR1 is SGHTA and CDR2 FQGTGA. With V trimmed by 2 bases and J by 4 bases, 0 bases remained unmatched. The length of the CDR3 is 13 residues.

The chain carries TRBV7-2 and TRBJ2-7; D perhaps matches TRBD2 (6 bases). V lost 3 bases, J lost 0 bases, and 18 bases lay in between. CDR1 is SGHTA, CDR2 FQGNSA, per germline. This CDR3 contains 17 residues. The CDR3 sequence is CASSLAPPGSSSYEQYF. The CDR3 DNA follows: TGTGCCAGCAGCTTGGCTCCCCCCGGGAGTAGCTCCTACGAGCAGTACTTC.

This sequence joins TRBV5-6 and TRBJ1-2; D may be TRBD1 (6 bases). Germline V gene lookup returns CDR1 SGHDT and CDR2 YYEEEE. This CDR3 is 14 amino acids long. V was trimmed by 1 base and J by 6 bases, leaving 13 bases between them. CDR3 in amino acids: CASSLRGARHGYTF. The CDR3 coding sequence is TGTGCCAGCAGCTTGAGGGGGGCTCGACATGGCTACACCTTC. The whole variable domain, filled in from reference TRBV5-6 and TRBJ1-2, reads DAGVTQSPTHLIKTRGQQVTLRCSPKSGHDTVSWYQQALGQGPQFIFQYYEEEERQRGNFPDRFSGHQFPNYSSELNVNALLLGDSALYLCASSLRGARHGYTFGSGTRLTVV.

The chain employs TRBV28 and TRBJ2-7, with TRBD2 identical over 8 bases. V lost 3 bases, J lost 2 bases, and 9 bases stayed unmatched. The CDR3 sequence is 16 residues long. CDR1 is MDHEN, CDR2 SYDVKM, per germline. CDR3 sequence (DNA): TGTGCCAGCAGTTTCTCCGCTGCGGGAGGCCCCTACGAGCAGTACTTC. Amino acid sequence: CASSFSAAGGPYEQYF.

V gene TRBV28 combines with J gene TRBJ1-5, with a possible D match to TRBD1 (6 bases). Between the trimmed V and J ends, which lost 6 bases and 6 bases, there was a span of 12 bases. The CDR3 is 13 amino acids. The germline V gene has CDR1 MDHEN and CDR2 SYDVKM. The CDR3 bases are TGTGCCAGCAGGGGACACTTAGGTCAGCCCCAGCATTTT. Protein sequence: CASRGHLGQPQHF.

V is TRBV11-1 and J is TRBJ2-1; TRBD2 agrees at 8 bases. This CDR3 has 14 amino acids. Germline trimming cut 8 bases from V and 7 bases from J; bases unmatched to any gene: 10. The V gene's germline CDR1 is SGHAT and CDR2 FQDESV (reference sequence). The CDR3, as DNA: TGTGCCAGCTCCCCGGGAGGGGATCGGAATGAGCAGTTCTTC. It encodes CASSPGGDRNEQFF.